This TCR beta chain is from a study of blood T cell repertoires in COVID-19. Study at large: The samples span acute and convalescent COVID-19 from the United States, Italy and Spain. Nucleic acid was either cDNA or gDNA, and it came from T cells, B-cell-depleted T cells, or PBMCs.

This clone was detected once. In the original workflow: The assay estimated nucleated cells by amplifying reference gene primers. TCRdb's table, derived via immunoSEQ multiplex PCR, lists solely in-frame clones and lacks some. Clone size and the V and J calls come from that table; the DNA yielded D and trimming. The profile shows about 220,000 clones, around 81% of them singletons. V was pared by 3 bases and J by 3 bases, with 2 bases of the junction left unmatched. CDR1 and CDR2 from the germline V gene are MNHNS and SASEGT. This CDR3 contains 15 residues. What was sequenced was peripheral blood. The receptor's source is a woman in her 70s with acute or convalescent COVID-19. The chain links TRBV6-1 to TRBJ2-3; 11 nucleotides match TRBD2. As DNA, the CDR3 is TGTGCCAGCAGTGATCCTAGCGGGGGGACAGATACGCAGTATTTT. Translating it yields CASSDPSGGTDTQYF.